This T cell receptor (beta chain) is from a study of response to subunit inactivated influenza vaccine. Notes on the study in general: The authors proposed limited new T cell recruitment per seasonal influenza vaccination.

One entry per CDR3 protein results from TCRdb running MiXCR on the RT-PCR reads. The data hold around 200,000 distinct CDR3 sequences, with around 9.2% observed a single time. CDR3 size: 16 residues. Germline V gene sequence: CDR1 LGHDT, CDR2 YNNKEL (reference sequence). Trimming removed 1 base from V and 6 bases from J, with 16 bases in between. Turning to this clonotype: Its antigen is still unknown.

This material consisted of non-naive T cells sorted from PBMCs, taken on the day of vaccination. The chain has TRBV3-1 and TRBJ2-4, with D tentatively TRBD2 (7 bases). This TCR was sampled from a man between 45 and 60 years old who received an inactivated influenza vaccine. CDR3 coding DNA: TGTGCCAGCAGCCAAGGTTATGCGGGGGCGACAAACATTCAGTACTTC. The encoded protein is CASSQGYAGATNIQYF.